This passage covers 32 T cell receptor beta chains from one sample sequenced in a study of blood T cell repertoires in COVID-19. The method was immunoSEQ multiplex PCR; TCRdb's version includes in-frame clones alone and lacks a portion of them. Of 45,000 to 60,000 clones listed, 90% are singletons. The sample taken for sequencing was peripheral blood. The receptors here all came from a man over 45 with acute or convalescent COVID-19.

The chain recombines TRBV5-5 with TRBJ1-2, with 11 bases lining up with TRBD1. The junction had 3 bases not matched to a gene; V was cut back by 4 bases and J by 4 bases. The length of the CDR3 is 14 residues. Germline V lookup: CDR1 SGHKS, CDR2 YYEKEE (reference sequence). Here the CDR3 reads CASSPGTGGYGYTF. The CDR3 DNA is TGTGCCAGCAGCCCCGGGACAGGGGGCTATGGCTACACCTTC. Full variable domain (outside the CDR3, taken from reference TRBV5-5 and TRBJ1-2): DAGVTQSPTHLIKTRGQQVTLRCSPISGHKSVSWYQQVLGQGPQFIFQYYEKEERGRGNFPDRFSARQFPNYSSELNVNALLLGDSALYLCASSPGTGGYGYTFGSGTRLTVV.

The chain uses TRBV19 and TRBJ1-1; 9 bases line up with TRBD1. The germline gives CDR1 LNHDA, CDR2 SQIVND (reference sequence). The CDR3 totals 17 residues. V lost 5 bases and J lost 0; bases outside the gene matches: 10. Here the CDR3 reads CASSPTTGGQMNTEAFF. The CDR3 DNA reads TGTGCCAGTAGTCCCACGACAGGGGGTCAGATGAACACTGAAGCTTTCTTT.

The CDR3 reads CASSIARVSTEAFF. For the CDR3, the DNA is TGTGCCAGTAGTATTGCCAGGGTGAGCACTGAAGCTTTCTTT. V gene TRBV19 combines with J gene TRBJ1-1; perhaps TRBD1 as D (5 bases). Germline assignment: CDR1 LNHDA and CDR2 SQIVND (reference sequence). The ends were cut back, 3 bases at V and 4 bases at J, with 12 bases in the middle. The CDR3 is 14 residues long.

The CDR3 DNA follows: TGTGCCTGGAGTGCTGACAGGGTAGGAGGCTACACCTTC. Translated, it gives CAWSADRVGGYTF. The chain recombines TRBV30 with TRBJ1-2, with TRBD1 matching 7 bases. With V trimmed by 1 base and J by 8 bases, 7 bases remained unmatched. This CDR3 has 13 residues. Germline V gives CDR1 GTSNPN, CDR2 SVGIG (reference sequence).

The V and J genes are TRBV19 and TRBJ2-6; D gene unclear. From germline, CDR1 is LNHDA and CDR2 SQIVND (reference sequence). V lost 3 bases and J lost 0, with 6 bases in between. This CDR3 contains 15 residues. CDR3 bases: TGTGCCAGTAGTATGCGCGGCTCTGGGGCCAACGTCCTGACTTTC. It codes for CASSMRGSGANVLTF.

The gene calls are TRBV13 and TRBJ2-7, with D tentatively TRBD2 (6 bases). The CDR3 is 15 residues long. V dropped 0 bases and J dropped 0 bases, with 9 bases sitting between them. Germline V CDR1 and CDR2: PRHDT, FYEKMQ (reference sequence). The CDR3, as DNA: TGTGCCAGCAGCTTAGGCCGGGAGATCTCCTACGAGCAGTACTTC. It translates to CASSLGREISYEQYF.

The chain couples TRBV9 to TRBJ2-1; 16 bases match TRBD2. Germline loops: CDR1 SGDLS, CDR2 YYNGEE. Germline trimming cut 3 bases from V and 7 bases from J; bases unmatched to any gene: 10. This CDR3 is built from 18 residues. The CDR3 protein is CASSEITPGLAGGNEQFF. The CDR3 DNA reads as TGTGCCAGCAGCGAAATCACTCCGGGACTAGCGGGAGGGAATGAGCAGTTCTTC.

The V and J genes are TRBV10-2 and TRBJ2-2; 13 bases fit TRBD2. After removal of 5 bases from V and 4 bases from J, the junction contained 7 bases not matched to a gene. Germline CDR1 is WSHSY and CDR2 is SAAADI. This CDR3 is 17 amino acids long. CDR3 in DNA: TGCGCCAGCAGTCACACTAGCGGGAGGGCGGGCACCGGGGAGCTGTTTTTT. It encodes CASSHTSGRAGTGELFF.

This CDR3 reads CASSTPGQGTGNTIYF. CDR3 DNA sequence: TGTGCCAGTAGTACTCCGGGACAGGGAACCGGAAACACCATATATTTT. The rearrangement links TRBV19 to TRBJ1-3; 9 bases match TRBD1. Germline-derived CDR1 and CDR2 are LNHDA and SQIVND (reference sequence). The CDR3 covers 16 residues. V gave up 4 bases and J gave up 4 bases; unmatched junction bases: 8.

This chain joins TRBV14 and TRBJ2-1; 7 bases agree with TRBD1. V was pared by 1 base and J by 4 bases, with 4 bases of the junction left unmatched. The CDR3 length is 15 residues. The V gene's germline CDR1 is SGHDN and CDR2 FVKESK. The CDR3 nucleotides are TGTGCCAGCAGCCAAGGGGGACAGCTTTACAATGAGCAGTTCTTC. It translates to CASSQGGQLYNEQFF. The full variable domain, its missing parts supplied by reference TRBV14 and TRBJ2-1, is EAGVTQFPSHSVIEKGQTVTLRCDPISGHDNLYWYRRVMGKEIKFLLHFVKESKQDESGMPNNRFLAERTGGTYSTLKVQPAELEDSGVYFCASSQGGQLYNEQFFGPGTRLTVL.

The chain recombines TRBV27 with TRBJ2-5; D perhaps matches TRBD2 (7 bases). Germline CDR1 MNHEY, CDR2 SMNVEV (reference sequence). This CDR3 contains 15 residues. Deletions cut 0 bases from V and 5 bases from J, with 13 bases between. This CDR3 is CASSLSAGAGETQYF. The CDR3 DNA follows: TGTGCCAGCAGTTTATCGGCGGGGGCCGGGGAGACCCAGTACTTC.

This clone is a singleton in its sample. CDR3 in amino acids: CASSPPGAGSKNEQFF. The CDR3 DNA follows: TGTGCCAGCAGCCCCCCCGGGGCGGGATCGAAAAATGAGCAGTTCTTC. The chain couples TRBV7-8 to TRBJ2-1; possibly TRBD2 for D (6 bases). Germline V gene sequence: CDR1 SGHVS, CDR2 FQNEAQ. This CDR3 comprises 16 residues. V gave up 5 bases and J gave up 7 bases, with 21 bases separating them.

This clone appeared a single time. The chain has TRBV2 and TRBJ1-5, with D unclear. The CDR3 spans 14 residues. Trimming stripped 7 bases from V and 2 bases from J, with 12 bases between. CDR1 SNHLY and CDR2 FYNNEI come from the germline V gene. The CDR3 spells CASILDPGNQPQHF. The CDR3 DNA sequence: TGTGCCAGCATCCTAGACCCTGGCAATCAGCCCCAGCATTTT.

The V and J genes are TRBV3-1 (or the pseudogene TRBV3-2) and TRBJ2-7; D is possibly TRBD1 (6 bases). The germline V and J ends were trimmed by 0 bases and 1 base, with 16 bases remaining between them. CDR1 is LGHDT, CDR2 YNNKEL, per germline (reference sequence). The CDR3 is 17 amino acids. The CDR3 sequence: CASSQDRYRDGSYEQYF. In DNA form, the CDR3 reads TGTGCCAGCAGCCAAGATCGATACAGGGATGGGTCCTACGAGCAGTACTTC.

This clone appeared a single time. This sequence joins TRBV3-1 (or the pseudogene TRBV3-2) and TRBJ1-1; the D gene is possibly TRBD1 (6 bases). The germline V gene encodes CDR1 LGHDT and CDR2 YNNKEL (reference sequence). The CDR3 is 13 amino acids. V shed 0 bases and J shed 9 bases, with 11 bases lying between them. The CDR3 reads CASSQDWRGQAFF. The DNA of the CDR3 is TGTGCCAGCAGCCAAGATTGGCGGGGGCAAGCTTTCTTT.

The CDR3 protein is CASSMMPQATQYF. In DNA, the CDR3 is TGTGCCAGTAGTATGATGCCACAGGCGACCCAGTACTTC. The V gene is TRBV19, the J gene TRBJ2-5; a weak D match, TRBD1 (5 bases). This CDR3 has 13 residues. V lost 3 bases and J 7 bases, leaving 12 bases between the germline ends. The V gene's germline CDR1 is LNHDA and CDR2 SQIVND (reference sequence).

The DNA for the CDR3 is TGTGCCAGCAGCCAGGTTAGCGGGGGCACCTACGAGCAGTACTTC. It translates to CASSQVSGGTYEQYF. The gene calls are TRBV3-1 (or the pseudogene TRBV3-2) and TRBJ2-7, with 9 bases aligning to TRBD2. J lost 2 bases, V lost 3 bases, and 5 bases had no gene match. The germline CDR1 and CDR2 sequences are LGHDT and YNNKEL (reference sequence). The CDR3 has 15 residues.

Only one count was recorded for this clone. The chain has TRBV19 and TRBJ1-3, with 11 bases fitting TRBD1. The CDR3 has 15 residues. The junction had 3 bases not matched to a gene; V was cut back by 8 bases and J by 0 bases. Germline V gene sequence: CDR1 LNHDA, CDR2 SQIVND (reference sequence). The DNA of the CDR3 is TGTGCCAGTCAAGGGACAGGGGGCTCTGGAAACACCATATATTTT. Amino acids: CASQGTGGSGNTIYF.

The chain links TRBV6-5 to TRBJ2-7; 7 bases line up with TRBD1. Germline values: CDR1 MNHEY, CDR2 SVGAGI. Germline trimming cut 6 bases from V and 1 base from J; bases unmatched to any gene: 9. This CDR3 has 15 residues. DNA for the CDR3: TGTGCCAGCAGCCTAGACAGGGTCTCTTCCTACGAGCAGTACTTC. Translated: CASSLDRVSSYEQYF.

The V gene is TRBV2, the J gene TRBJ2-1, with D perhaps matching TRBD2 (6 bases). Germline CDR1 SNHLY, CDR2 FYNNEI. The CDR3 runs to 14 residues. V dropped 3 bases and J dropped 2 bases, with 8 bases sitting between them. As DNA, the CDR3 is TGTGCCAGCAGTGACAGGACTACCTACAATGAGCAGTTCTTC. Its translation is CASSDRTTYNEQFF.

The genes are TRBV6-5 and TRBJ2-7; 10 bases agree with TRBD2. Germline V gene data show CDR1 as MNHEY and CDR2 as SVGAGI. The CDR3 covers 15 residues. The trim removed 4 bases at V and 1 base at J, leaving 4 bases unmatched. CDR3 in amino acids: CASSLAGGLSYEQYF. In DNA form, the CDR3 reads TGTGCCAGCAGTTTAGCGGGAGGACTATCCTACGAGCAGTACTTC.

This clone appeared a single time. This chain joins TRBV5-6 and TRBJ2-3, with D tentatively TRBD2 (6 bases). Germline lookup yields CDR1 SGHDT and CDR2 YYEEEE. The CDR3 has 15 amino acids. V was shortened by 3 bases and J by 3 bases, with 14 bases between the two germline ends. CDR3 residues: CASSSPGDRTDTQYF. The CDR3 bases are TGTGCCAGCAGCTCCCCGGGAGATCGAACAGATACGCAGTATTTT.

The chain is built from TRBV24-1 and TRBJ1-2; D unresolved. Germline V CDR1 and CDR2: KGHDR, SFDVKD. The germline V and J ends were trimmed by 0 bases and 8 bases, with 6 bases remaining between them. This CDR3 contains 12 residues. For the CDR3, the DNA is TGTGCCACCAGTGATTTGCGCGGCGGCTACACCTTC. Translation: CATSDLRGGYTF.

The rearrangement joins TRBV5-5 to TRBJ2-1; 14 nucleotides match TRBD2. The V gene's germline CDR1 is SGHKS and CDR2 YYEKEE (reference sequence). CDR3 length: 18 residues. Losses at the gene ends were 0 bases for V and 7 bases for J; bases not matched to a gene: 9. The CDR3 DNA is TGTGCCAGCAGCTTGGCTGAGGTGGGACTAGCGGGAGCGAATGAGCAGTTCTTC. This translates into CASSLAEVGLAGANEQFF.

This chain uses TRBV9 with TRBJ2-2; no clear D gene. The germline V and J ends were trimmed by 3 bases and 5 bases, with 14 bases remaining between them. The CDR3 is 15 residues long. From germline, CDR1 is SGDLS and CDR2 YYNGEE. As DNA, the CDR3 is TGTGCCAGCAGCGCCCTATCGAGGCTTACCGGGGAGCTGTTTTTT. Protein sequence: CASSALSRLTGELFF.

This chain links TRBV3-1 (or the pseudogene TRBV3-2) with TRBJ1-1; TRBD1 aligns across 9 bases. Germline V gives CDR1 LGHDT, CDR2 YNNKEL (reference sequence). This CDR3 contains 13 residues. Trimming cost V 3 bases and J 5 bases; bases outside gene matches: 1. The CDR3 is CASSHGTGTEAFF. CDR3 nucleotide sequence: TGTGCCAGCAGCCACGGGACAGGGACTGAAGCTTTCTTT.

V gene TRBV11-2 combines with J gene TRBJ2-1; TRBD2 is a possible D gene (6 bases). The CDR3 is 18 amino acids. Germline lookup yields CDR1 SGHAT and CDR2 FQNNGV. V lost 6 bases and J 8 bases, leaving 29 bases between the germline ends. Here the CDR3 reads CASRNSYGASAIGDEQFF. CDR3 in DNA: TGTGCCAGCAGAAATTCCTACGGGGCTAGCGCGATAGGCGATGAGCAGTTCTTC.

The V and J genes are TRBV4-2 and TRBJ2-5, with 10 bases matching TRBD2. CDR1 and CDR2 (germline): LGHNA, YNFKEQ. The V gene end was trimmed by 0 bases and the J gene end by 3 bases; junction bases not matched to a gene: 4. The CDR3 totals 16 residues. In DNA form, the CDR3 reads TGTGCCAGCAGCCAAGAGCAGCGGGAGGGTAAAGAGACCCAGTACTTC. Translating it yields CASSQEQREGKETQYF.

The rearrangement links TRBV7-8 to TRBJ1-5; tentative D call: TRBD1 (6 bases). Trimming left V 5 bases short and J 5 bases short, with 19 bases between. Germline loops: CDR1 SGHVS, CDR2 FQNEAQ. The CDR3 sequence is 16 residues long. CDR3 in DNA: TGTGCCAGCAGCCCCCTCGACGGGGGGCGCGATCAGCCCCAGCATTTT. As protein: CASSPLDGGRDQPQHF.

Here the CDR3 reads CAISDQTGIEQYF. The CDR3 coding sequence is TGTGCCATCAGTGACCAGACAGGGATCGAGCAGTACTTC. This chain connects TRBV10-3 to TRBJ2-7; 7 bases fit TRBD1. V dropped 3 bases and J dropped 6; count of bases not matched to a gene: 5. CDR1 ENHRY and CDR2 SYGVKD come from the germline V gene. The CDR3 extends over 13 amino acids.

The rearrangement joins TRBV18 to TRBJ1-5; 9 nucleotides agree with TRBD1. This CDR3 has 14 amino acids. V lost 5 bases to trimming and J lost 7 bases; unmatched junction nucleotides: 6. Germline loops: CDR1 KGHSH, CDR2 LQKENI. The CDR3, as DNA: TGTGCCAGCTCAGCAACAGGGGGCGAGCAGCCCCAGCATTTT. Translating gives CASSATGGEQPQHF.

The chain is built from TRBV6-5 and TRBJ2-1; 7 bases agree with TRBD1. Germline V gene lookup returns CDR1 MNHEY and CDR2 SVGAGI. This CDR3 spans 13 amino acids. V shed 5 bases and J 7 bases; nucleotides not matched to a gene: 5. CDR3 in DNA: TGTGCCAGCAGTAGGGGGCGTGAGAATGAGCAGTTCTTC. The encoded protein is CASSRGRENEQFF.